Listed here are 16 T cell receptor beta chains from one sample, sequenced in a study of cytomegalovirus exposure and HLA in healthy donors. The PCR employed 60 Vbeta primers together with 13 Jbeta primers. Assay: immunoSEQ multiplex PCR; the TCRdb copy retains only in-frame clones and omits some. The repertoire holds about 110,000 clones, about 80% seen once, with more than 3% in the top ten. Sequences were obtained from PBMCs. These TCRs come from a woman between 35 and 50 years old in good health and CMV-seronegative.

The CDR3 sequence: CASSLRERSYNEQFF. CDR3 bases: TGTGCCAGCAGCTTAAGAGAACGAAGCTACAATGAGCAGTTCTTC. This chain connects TRBV7-8 to TRBJ2-1; no clear D. The germline CDR1 and CDR2 sequences are SGHVS and FQNEAQ. Between the trimmed V and J ends, which lost 2 bases and 3 bases, there was a span of 11 bases. The CDR3 runs to 15 residues.

V usage is TRBV6-5 and J usage is TRBJ1-2; TRBD1 might be the D (6 bases). The CDR3 length is 13 residues. V lost 6 bases to trimming and J lost 8 bases, with 16 bases between them. Germline V gene sequence: CDR1 MNHEY, CDR2 SVGAGI. For the CDR3, the DNA is TGTGCCAGCAGGCCTACAGGGAATGGCGGCTACACCTTC. Protein: CASRPTGNGGYTF.

The J gene is TRBJ1-1, the V gene TRBV29-1, with TRBD1 as a possible D gene (6 bases). V lost 7 bases and J lost 0, with 12 bases in between. The length of the CDR3 is 13 residues. The V gene's germline CDR1 is SQVTM and CDR2 ANQGSEA. The CDR3 DNA reads TGCAGCGCCTACAGGGAAATGAACACTGAAGCTTTCTTT. Its protein is CSAYREMNTEAFF.

This clone is judged medium-sized. This chain connects TRBV14 to TRBJ1-1; a weak D match, TRBD1 (6 bases). Germline-derived CDR1 and CDR2 are SGHDN and FVKESK. CDR3 size: 15 residues. Trimming pared 1 base from V and 3 bases from J, leaving 12 bases between. CDR3 sequence reads: CASSQGTGWDTEAFF. CDR3 DNA: TGTGCCAGCAGCCAAGGTACAGGGTGGGACACTGAAGCTTTCTTT.

This clone was detected once. The chain combines TRBV7-8 with TRBJ2-1; 9 bases align to TRBD1. V lost 6 bases to trimming and J lost 7 bases; unmatched junction nucleotides: 7. The CDR3 is made up of 14 amino acids. From germline, CDR1 is SGHVS and CDR2 FQNEAQ. The CDR3 DNA follows: TGTGCCAGCAGACCTCGACAGGGGGTGAATGAGCAGTTCTTC. Translating gives CASRPRQGVNEQFF.

The chain joins TRBV9 to TRBJ2-1, with D unclear. There are 14 residues in the CDR3. The V end lost 3 bases, the J end lost 8 bases, and 15 bases lay between the germline ends. Germline V gene data show CDR1 as SGDLS and CDR2 as YYNGEE. In DNA form, the CDR3 reads TGTGCCAGCAGCGCCTCTTTTCCTCGGGATGAGCAGTTCTTC. Its translation is CASSASFPRDEQFF.

The chain uses TRBV5-8 and TRBJ1-2; D is unclear. The CDR3 totals 15 residues. Germline CDR1 and CDR2: SGHTS and YDEGEE. The germline V and J ends were trimmed by 0 bases and 8 bases, with 17 bases remaining between them. CDR3 in DNA: TGTGCCAGCAGCTTGGGGCAGCTCCTAAGAGGAGGCTACACCTTC. Amino acids: CASSLGQLLRGGYTF.

The V gene is TRBV30, the J gene TRBJ1-1; D gene uncertain. Germline V gives CDR1 GTSNPN, CDR2 SVGIG (reference sequence). The CDR3 covers 13 residues. The CDR3 sequence: CAYSAVFGTEAFF. The CDR3 DNA follows: TGTGCTTATAGCGCCGTTTTTGGCACTGAAGCTTTCTTT.

The chain uses TRBV5-1 and TRBJ2-1; TRBD2 aligns across 12 bases. The V gene's germline CDR1 is SGHRS and CDR2 YFSETQ. The CDR3 consists of 16 residues. With 4 bases clipped from V and 2 bases from J, the junction kept 4 bases outside the gene matches. The CDR3 nucleotides are TGCGCCAGCAGCACCGGACTAGCGGGAACCTACAATGAGCAGTTCTTC. This translates into CASSTGLAGTYNEQFF.

Regarding this clone: Other nucleotide sequences from this sample produce the same CDR3. This chain links TRBV28 with TRBJ1-1; D might be TRBD1 (5 bases). The CDR3 is 15 amino acids. CDR1 MDHEN and CDR2 SYDVKM come from the germline V gene. Trimming pared 2 bases from V and 1 base from J, leaving 11 bases between. The CDR3 DNA reads as TGTGCCAGCAGTTTAGCGGGACTCTCGAACACTGAAGCTTTCTTT. It codes for CASSLAGLSNTEAFF.

This clone showed up just a few times. This rearrangement joins TRBV7-2 to TRBJ2-1; D not resolved. Trimming pared 3 bases from V and 3 bases from J, leaving 9 bases between. This CDR3 is 14 amino acids long. Germline V gives CDR1 SGHTA, CDR2 FQGNSA. The CDR3 loop reads CASSFATFYNEQFF. The CDR3 DNA is TGTGCCAGCAGCTTTGCGACTTTCTACAATGAGCAGTTCTTC. The complete variable domain, with remaining parts taken from reference TRBV7-2 and TRBJ2-1, reads GAGVSQSPSNKVTEKGKDVELRCDPISGHTALYWYRQSLGQGLEFLIYFQGNSAPDKSGLPSDRFSAERTGGSVSTLTIQRTQQEDSAVYLCASSFATFYNEQFFGPGTRLTVL.

The chain couples TRBV9 to TRBJ2-7; the match to TRBD1 covers 10 bases. This CDR3 has 15 amino acids. In germline, CDR1 is SGDLS, CDR2 YYNGEE. The ends lost 3 bases at V and 4 bases at J; junction bases unmatched: 7. The chain's CDR3 is CASSGGGTGVYEQYF. CDR3 DNA: TGTGCCAGCAGCGGGGGGGGGACAGGGGTATACGAGCAGTACTTC.

This clone was counted once. The chain combines TRBV5-1 with TRBJ1-1; D not resolved. Deletions cut 2 bases from V and 0 bases from J, with 8 bases between. Looked up from germline, CDR1 is SGHRS and CDR2 is YFSETQ. The length of the CDR3 is 14 residues. CDR3 sequence reads: CASSLGAMNTEAFF. CDR3 DNA sequence: TGCGCCAGCAGCTTAGGAGCTATGAACACTGAAGCTTTCTTT.

The chain is built from TRBV13 and TRBJ2-1; D might be TRBD2 (7 bases). Per germline, CDR1 PRHDT and CDR2 FYEKMQ (reference sequence). This CDR3 contains 17 residues. Trimming removed 1 base from V and 0 bases from J, with 13 bases in between. The CDR3 bases are TGTGCCAGCAGCTTAGTGGGGGGGGGCAGCTCCTACAATGAGCAGTTCTTC. Translated, it gives CASSLVGGGSSYNEQFF.

The chain is built from TRBV7-2 and TRBJ2-7; TRBD1 agrees at 9 bases. This CDR3 comprises 15 residues. The V gene end was trimmed by 3 bases and the J gene end by 5 bases; junction bases not matched to a gene: 8. Per the germline V gene, CDR1 is SGHTA and CDR2 is FQGNSA. The CDR3 loop is CASSFGQGSTHEQYF. Written as DNA, the CDR3 is TGTGCCAGCAGCTTCGGACAGGGGAGTACCCACGAGCAGTACTTC. The variable domain in full, completed from reference TRBV7-2 and TRBJ2-7, reads GAGVSQSPSNKVTEKGKDVELRCDPISGHTALYWYRQSLGQGLEFLIYFQGNSAPDKSGLPSDRFSAERTGGSVSTLTIQRTQQEDSAVYLCASSFGQGSTHEQYFGPGTRLTVT.

The rearrangement joins TRBV7-8 to TRBJ1-3, with D uncertain. The CDR3 is made up of 16 amino acids. CDR1 SGHVS and CDR2 FQNEAQ come from the germline V gene. V was shortened by 1 base and J by 2 bases, with 12 bases between the two germline ends. CDR3 sequence (DNA): TGTGCCAGCAGCTTAGACGACTCGTTCGCTGGAAACACCATATATTTT. Its protein product is CASSLDDSFAGNTIYF. Full variable domain (outside the CDR3, taken from reference TRBV7-8 and TRBJ1-3): GAGVSQSPRYKVAKRGQDVALRCDPISGHVSLFWYQQALGQGPEFLTYFQNEAQLDKSGLPSDRFFAERPEGSVSTLKIQRTQQEDSAVYLCASSLDDSFAGNTIYFGEGSWLTVV.